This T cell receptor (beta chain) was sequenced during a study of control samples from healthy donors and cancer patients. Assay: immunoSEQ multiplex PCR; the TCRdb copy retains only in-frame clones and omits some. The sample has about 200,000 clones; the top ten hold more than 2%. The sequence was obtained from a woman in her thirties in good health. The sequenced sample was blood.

DNA of the CDR3: TGCGCCAGCAGGGCGGGGACAGGCCTTTCCTACAATGAGCAGTTCTTC. It codes for CASRAGTGLSYNEQFF. The genes are TRBV5-1 and TRBJ2-1; 8 bases fit TRBD1. The J segment lost 1 base and the V segment lost 5 bases, leaving 8 bases of the junction unmatched. CDR1 is SGHRS, CDR2 YFSETQ, per germline. There are 16 residues in the CDR3.